The rows below give T cell receptor beta chains drawn from one sample of a study of graft-versus-host responses after intestinal transplantation. Sequencing used immunoSEQ multiplex PCR; TCRdb keeps in-frame clones, though not all of them. The top ten hold over 1% of the sample, which has about 21,000 clones, about 60% seen once. Specimen: alloreactive CD4+ T cells from a mixed lymphocyte reaction culture, collected before intestinal transplant. These receptors were obtained from a human patient who received an intestinal transplant. CDR3s leave out the opening cysteine and the closing phenylalanine or tryptophan.

v_call cdr3_aa
TRBV28 ASSLPTALTYEQY
TRBV9 ASGPGLNYGYT
TRBV5-4 ASSLGTGVRTEAF
TRBV18 ASSPLRGESTGELF
TRBV7-9 ASSATGIQPQH
TRBV2 ASSGAAGQF
TRBV10-2 ASNSGRGTDTQY
TRBV27 ASSLREPLTSGIGVYEQY
TRBV30 AWSVNSGRTDTQY
TRBV30 ACTQGAIQPF
TRBV30 AWSGAAANQPQH
TRBV7-2 ASSLGARSGGLEQF
TRBV5-6 ASSVVGGQETQY
TRBV9 ASSPTRAQY
TRBV4-3 ASSQEWRAGRIWVSPLH
TRBV7-2 ASSWTGWDEQF
TRBV7-9 ASSRGTGTYEQY
TRBV7-9 ASSLGSYYEQY
TRBV5-1 ASSFQGAPYEQY
TRBV7-9 ASSTRGANEKLF
TRBV11-2 ASSLPYRAHEQY
TRBV18 ASSDSSYQETQY
TRBV7-2 ASSLEFLGQGPYEQY
TRBV6-1 ASRGGAGDQPQH
TRBV27 ASGLPGLAVWEQY
TRBV2 ASRGGLTYEQY
TRBV6-5 ASRPPASGEQY
TRBV30 AWSVDSTSINTEAF
TRBV6-1 ASSEAHINYGYT
TRBV4-2 ASSATGGGQPQH
TRBV7-3 ASSADRGSYNEQF
TRBV7-9 ASSLGASGRLDEQF
TRBV19 ASRSGSGTDTQY
TRBV30 ASTGATEAF
TRBV6-5 ASTGGVTYEQY
TRBV7-2 ASSLGVKRGGTGELF
TRBV29-1 SVDGTGTYEQY
TRBV10-3 AISASGMLDTQY
TRBV4-1 ASSQRTSASYEQY
TRBV18 ASSSGTGAGANVLT
TRBV18 ASSLARTANEKLF
TRBV4-2 ASSQDLSSGRKDTQY
TRBV19 ASSIRNQPQH
TRBV5-1 ASSFPGVNTGELF
TRBV11-2 ASSLGADTQY
TRBV4-3 ASSQGTGNNSPLH
TRBV19 ASSMTGVHTGELF
TRBV19 ASKTPGGTGNQPQH
TRBV6-5 ASSPQGFGNQPQH
TRBV10-3 AIKSGGSESNEQF
TRBV6-5 ASSTRGGRELF
TRBV5-4 ASSLEGRGQFYGYT
TRBV19 ASSIWGTGGFTEAF
TRBV28 ASSSQGAGSYEQY
TRBV10-3 AIRRGPTEETQY
TRBV6-5 ASSRDRGLYNEQF
TRBV7-2 ASSLVVSTVSYNEQF
TRBV2 ASSELPLREKLF
TRBV29-1 SVEVLGGSGEAF